This TCR beta chain was recovered during a study of CD8 T cells in Susac syndrome. Sequencing of TCR beta drew on CD8+ and CD4+ T cells from blood. Each multiple sclerosis control was a treatment-naive patient with relapsing-remitting disease that was either stable or active. Per the germline V gene, CDR1 is LNHDA and CDR2 is SQIVND (reference sequence). The CDR3 extends over 15 amino acids. The ends were cut back, 6 bases at V and 3 bases at J, with 17 bases in the middle. Roughly 0.45 to 1 ug RNA was reverse transcribed with random hexamers. Multiplex PCR with immunoSEQ amplified the TCR beta CDR3 across 54 Vbeta and 13 Jbeta. MiXCR was run by TCRdb on the immunoSEQ multiplex PCR reads, yielding one entry per CDR3 protein. The sample contains 150,000 to 200,000 distinct CDR3 sequences, roughly 92% of which appear only once.

The specimen sequenced was CD4+ T cells from PBMCs. The rearrangement links TRBV19 to TRBJ2-5, with no clear D. This clonotype was obtained from a human donor with multiple sclerosis. This CDR3 is CASSLQAAGEETQYF. In nucleotides, the CDR3 is TGTGCCAGTAGCCTGCAGGCGGCAGGCGAAGAGACCCAGTACTTC.